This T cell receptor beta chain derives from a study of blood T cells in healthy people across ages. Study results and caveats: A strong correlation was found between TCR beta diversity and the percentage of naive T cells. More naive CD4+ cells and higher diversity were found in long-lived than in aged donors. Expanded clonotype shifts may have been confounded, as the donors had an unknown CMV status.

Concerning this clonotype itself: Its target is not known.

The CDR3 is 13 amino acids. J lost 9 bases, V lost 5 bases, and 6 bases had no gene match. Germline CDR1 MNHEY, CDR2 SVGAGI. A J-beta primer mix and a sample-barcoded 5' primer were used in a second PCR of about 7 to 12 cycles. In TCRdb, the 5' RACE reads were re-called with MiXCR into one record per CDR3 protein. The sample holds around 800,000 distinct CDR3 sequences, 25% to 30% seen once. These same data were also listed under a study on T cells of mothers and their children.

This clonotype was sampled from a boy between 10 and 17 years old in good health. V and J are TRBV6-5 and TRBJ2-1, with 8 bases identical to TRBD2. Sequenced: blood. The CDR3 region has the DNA TGTGCCAGCAGTATTAGCGGGACCGGTGAGCAGTTCTTC. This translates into CASSISGTGEQFF.